These 22 T cell receptor beta chains share one sample of origin, sequenced in a study of cytomegalovirus exposure and HLA in healthy donors. The PCR employed 60 Vbeta primers together with 13 Jbeta primers. The assay was immunoSEQ multiplex PCR, and TCRdb's table has in-frame clones only and misses some. This sample has 200,000 to 250,000 clones; around three quarters occur once, and the top ten carry roughly 15%. The sample consisted of PBMCs. These receptor sequences come from a man aged 35 to 55 in good health and CMV-seronegative.

This clone was recorded a few times. This chain joins TRBV20-1 and TRBJ2-5, with D unresolved. V gave up 6 bases and J gave up 5 bases, with 10 bases separating them. The germline CDR1 and CDR2 sequences are DFQATT and SNEGSKA (reference sequence). The CDR3 length is 11 residues. The CDR3 protein is CSAKSWETQYF. In DNA form, the CDR3 reads TGCAGTGCGAAAAGCTGGGAGACCCAGTACTTC.

The chain employs TRBV7-8 and TRBJ1-1; no clear D gene. Looked up from germline, CDR1 is SGHVS and CDR2 is FQNEAQ. V was pared by 5 bases and J by 1 base, with 11 bases between. The CDR3 loop spans 14 amino acids. This chain's CDR3 is CASSGPNKNTEAFF. The DNA of the CDR3 is TGTGCCAGCAGCGGGCCCAACAAGAACACTGAAGCTTTCTTT. Together with reference TRBV7-8 and TRBJ1-1, the CDR3 gives the full variable domain: GAGVSQSPRYKVAKRGQDVALRCDPISGHVSLFWYQQALGQGPEFLTYFQNEAQLDKSGLPSDRFFAERPEGSVSTLKIQRTQQEDSAVYLCASSGPNKNTEAFFGQGTRLTVV.

The chain is built from TRBV4-2 and TRBJ2-7, with 9 nucleotides matching TRBD1. J was trimmed by 5 bases and V by 0 bases; bases with no gene match: 5. The V gene's germline CDR1 is LGHNA and CDR2 YNFKEQ. The CDR3 length is 15 residues. The chain's CDR3 is CASSQEGTGYHEQYF. CDR3 DNA sequence: TGTGCCAGCAGCCAAGAAGGGACAGGGTACCACGAGCAGTACTTC.

The chain employs TRBV18 and TRBJ2-2; D perhaps matches TRBD1 (6 bases). V was trimmed by 3 bases and J by 2 bases, leaving 10 bases between them. CDR1 and CDR2 from the germline V gene are KGHSH and LQKENI. The CDR3 is 15 amino acids. The CDR3 is CASSPPDSNTGELFF. Here the CDR3 DNA reads TGTGCCAGCTCACCGCCGGACAGTAACACCGGGGAGCTGTTTTTT.

The chain couples TRBV27 to TRBJ2-7, with TRBD1 matching 7 bases. Germline-derived CDR1 and CDR2 are MNHEY and SMNVEV (reference sequence). V lost 0 bases, J lost 7 bases, and 12 bases stayed unmatched. The length of the CDR3 is 16 residues. The CDR3 DNA is TGTGCCAGCAGTTTATCGAGGGGCAGGGGGTTAGGAGAGCAGTACTTC. As protein: CASSLSRGRGLGEQYF.

This clone was found once. The chain is built from TRBV6-4 and TRBJ1-5, with D perhaps matching TRBD1 (6 bases). Deletions cut 6 bases from V and 0 bases from J, with 15 bases between. From germline, CDR1 is MRHNA and CDR2 SNTAGT. This CDR3 region has 16 residues. The CDR3 here is CASRLGQSYSNQPQHF. DNA for the CDR3: TGTGCCAGCAGATTAGGACAGAGTTATAGCAATCAGCCCCAGCATTTT.

The chain joins TRBV19 to TRBJ1-1; 8 nucleotides agree with TRBD1. Germline V gene sequence: CDR1 LNHDA, CDR2 SQIVND (reference sequence). The V segment lost 6 bases and the J segment 3 bases; nucleotides outside the gene matches: 6. The CDR3 is made up of 14 amino acids. CDR3 bases: TGTGCCAGTAGCTCAGGGGGCGTAGACACTGAAGCTTTCTTT. Amino acids: CASSSGGVDTEAFF.

This chain joins TRBV4-1 and TRBJ2-7, with 9 bases aligning to TRBD2. This CDR3 region has 14 residues. V lost 0 bases, J lost 7 bases, and 4 bases stayed unmatched. Germline CDR1 MGHRA, CDR2 YSYEKL. In DNA, the CDR3 is TGCGCCAGCAGCCAAGATCAGACTAGCGGTGAGCAGTACTTC. Translating gives CASSQDQTSGEQYF.

The chain employs TRBV11-2 and TRBJ1-1, with a possible D match to TRBD1 (6 bases). Per the germline V gene, CDR1 is SGHAT and CDR2 is FQNNGV. Trimming removed 2 bases at V and 0 bases at J, with 13 bases between. The CDR3 sequence is 16 residues long. The chain's CDR3 is CASSLRDRFMNTEAFF. The CDR3 DNA is TGTGCCAGCAGCTTACGCGACAGGTTTATGAACACTGAAGCTTTCTTT.

The V and J genes are TRBV7-3 and TRBJ1-2, with 9 bases matching TRBD1. Germline lookup yields CDR1 SGHTA and CDR2 FQGTGA. This CDR3 has 18 residues. V trimming: 5 bases; J trimming: 2 bases; junction bases outside the gene matches: 15. CDR3 residues: CASSPGDREVLLNYGYTF. In nucleotides, the CDR3 is TGTGCCAGCAGCCCGGGGGACAGGGAGGTCCTGCTAAACTATGGCTACACCTTC.

The genes are TRBV7-2 and TRBJ2-7, with 10 bases lining up with TRBD1. V trimming: 5 bases; J trimming: 4 bases; junction bases outside the gene matches: 8. CDR3 length equals 15 residues. The germline CDR1 and CDR2 sequences are SGHTA and FQGNSA. CDR3 nucleotide sequence: TGTGCCAGCAGCCGCGGACAGGGGGTCGGGTACGAGCAGTACTTC. Amino acids: CASSRGQGVGYEQYF.

This clone was observed a single time. V and J are TRBV29-1 and TRBJ2-1; possibly TRBD2 for D (5 bases). V lost 3 bases and J 0 bases, leaving 6 bases between the germline ends. The CDR3 loop spans 13 amino acids. CDR1 and CDR2 (germline): SQVTM, ANQGSEA. The CDR3 sequence is CSVDGNSYNEQFF. The DNA for the CDR3 is TGCAGCGTTGACGGGAACTCCTACAATGAGCAGTTCTTC.

V is TRBV7-8 and J is TRBJ2-5, with 9 nucleotides matching TRBD2. CDR1 and CDR2 (germline): SGHVS, FQNEAQ. The ends lost 4 bases at V and 12 bases at J; junction bases unmatched: 12. There are 14 residues in the CDR3. CDR3 sequence (DNA): TGTGCCAGCAGCTCGTCGGCACTAGCGGGCCGCGAGTACTTC. It specifies CASSSSALAGREYF.

J is TRBJ2-1 and V is TRBV5-1; the match to TRBD2 covers 8 bases. The CDR3 consists of 17 residues. Germline V gene data show CDR1 as SGHRS and CDR2 as YFSETQ. V shed 0 bases, J shed 7 bases, and the junction held 12 bases outside the gene matches. The CDR3 sequence is CASSLAQRAGVWNEQFF. The CDR3 region has the DNA TGCGCCAGCAGCTTGGCCCAGAGAGCGGGAGTTTGGAATGAGCAGTTCTTC. Drawing the rest from reference TRBV5-1 and TRBJ2-1, the complete variable domain is KAGVTQTPRYLIKTRGQQVTLSCSPISGHRSVSWYQQTPGQGLQFLFEYFSETQRNKGNFPGRFSGRQFSNSRSEMNVSTLELGDSALYLCASSLAQRAGVWNEQFFGPGTRLTVL.

The rearrangement links TRBV5-1 to TRBJ2-3; TRBD2 agrees at 7 bases. V lost 3 bases to trimming and J lost 2 bases; unmatched junction nucleotides: 6. Per germline, CDR1 SGHRS and CDR2 YFSETQ. The CDR3 totals 15 residues. CDR3 sequence: CASSWRAGTTDTQYF. In DNA form, the CDR3 reads TGCGCCAGCAGCTGGAGAGCGGGGACCACAGATACGCAGTATTTT.

This clone was recorded a few times. J is TRBJ2-1 and V is TRBV4-1; D not certain. Trimming stripped 0 bases from V and 0 bases from J, with 9 bases between. Germline V lookup: CDR1 MGHRA, CDR2 YSYEKL. This CDR3 has 16 amino acids. CDR3 nucleotide sequence: TGCGCCAGCAGCCAAGATTTCAGTTACTCCTACAATGAGCAGTTCTTC. Translated, it gives CASSQDFSYSYNEQFF.

The CDR3 sequence is CASSPRGINTEAFF. The CDR3, as DNA: TGCGCCAGCAGCCCGCGGGGAATCAACACTGAAGCTTTCTTT. The rearrangement joins TRBV4-3 to TRBJ1-1; D unclear. The V end was cut by 4 bases, the J end by 2 bases, with 11 bases between. The CDR3 is 14 residues long. The germline CDR1 and CDR2 sequences are LGHNA and YSLEER.

The chain joins TRBV5-8 to TRBJ1-2, with no clear D. The CDR3 consists of 15 residues. Trimming removed 1 base at V and 4 bases at J, with 14 bases between. Germline assignment: CDR1 SGHTS and CDR2 YDEGEE. The CDR3 DNA is TGTGCCAGCAGCTTGCCCCTTACAGCAGTCTATGGCTACACCTTC. Protein sequence: CASSLPLTAVYGYTF. Drawing the rest from reference TRBV5-8 and TRBJ1-2, the complete variable domain is EAGVTQSPTHLIKTRGQQATLRCSPISGHTSVYWYQQALGLGLQFLLWYDEGEERNRGNFPPRFSGRQFPNYSSELNVNALELEDSALYLCASSLPLTAVYGYTFGSGTRLTVV.

V is TRBV7-3 and J is TRBJ1-2, with D perhaps matching TRBD1 (6 bases). The CDR3 sequence is 13 residues long. CDR1 is SGHTA and CDR2 is FQGTGA in the germline V gene. The ends were cut back, 3 bases at V and 8 bases at J, with 13 bases in the middle. CDR3 residues: CASSLIAGEGYTF. The CDR3 region has the DNA TGTGCCAGCAGCTTGATAGCAGGGGAGGGCTACACCTTC.

The V gene is TRBV4-3, the J gene TRBJ1-4; D perhaps matches TRBD1 (5 bases). This CDR3 contains 15 residues. The ends were cut back, 4 bases at V and 8 bases at J, with 17 bases in the middle. Germline V gene lookup returns CDR1 LGHNA and CDR2 YSLEER. The CDR3 spells CASSRGHVKDEKLFF. DNA of the CDR3: TGCGCCAGCAGCCGAGGACATGTTAAAGACGAAAAACTGTTTTTT.

This chain uses TRBV19 with TRBJ2-5, with 8 bases matching TRBD1. Looked up from germline, CDR1 is LNHDA and CDR2 is SQIVND (reference sequence). Trimming removed 7 bases from V and 7 bases from J; junction bases left unmatched: 14. There are 15 residues in the CDR3. Here the CDR3 reads CASTLTSGTGGTQYF. The CDR3 region has the DNA TGTGCCAGTACTCTGACGTCCGGGACAGGTGGGACCCAGTACTTC.

This clone was detected only a few times. This chain connects TRBV6-4 to TRBJ2-2, with 10 bases lining up with TRBD2. The CDR3 is made up of 14 amino acids. In germline, CDR1 is MRHNA, CDR2 SNTAGT. V was clipped by 4 bases and J by 4 bases; unmatched bases: 0. For the CDR3, the DNA is TGTGCCAGCAGTGCTAGCGGGAGCACCGGGGAGCTGTTTTTT. This gives the protein CASSASGSTGELFF.